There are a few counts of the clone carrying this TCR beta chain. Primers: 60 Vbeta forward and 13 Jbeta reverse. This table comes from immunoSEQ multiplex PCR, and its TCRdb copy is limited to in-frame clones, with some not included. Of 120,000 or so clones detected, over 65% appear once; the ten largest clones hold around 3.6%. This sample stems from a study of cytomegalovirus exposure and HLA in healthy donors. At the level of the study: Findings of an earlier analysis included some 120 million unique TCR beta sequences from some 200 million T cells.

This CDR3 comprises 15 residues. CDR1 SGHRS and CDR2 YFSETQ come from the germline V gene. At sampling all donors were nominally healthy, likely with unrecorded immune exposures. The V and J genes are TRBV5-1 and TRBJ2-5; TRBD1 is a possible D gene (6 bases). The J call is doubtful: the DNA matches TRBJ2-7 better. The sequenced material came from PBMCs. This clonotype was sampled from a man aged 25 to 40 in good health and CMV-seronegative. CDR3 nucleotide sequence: TGCGCCAGCAGCTTGACCCAGGGGCCGTCTTACGAGCAGTACTTC. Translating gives CASSLTQGPSYEQYF.